This T cell receptor (beta chain) was sequenced for a study of regulatory T cells in long-lasting Graves disease. The CDR3 length is 15 residues. Germline lookup yields CDR1 MDHEN and CDR2 SYDVKM. V was clipped by 6 bases and J by 4 bases, with 16 bases between them. At least ten counts were recorded for this clonotype. For TCR beta, libraries came from iRepertoire HTBI primers and Arm-PCR of CDR3 regions. TCRdb itself ran the multiplex PCR reads through MiXCR, one entry per CDR3 protein. The profile shows about 210,000 distinct CDR3 sequences, about 19% of them singletons. Time point indicated: newly diagnosed GD, antithyroid drugs for less than 3 months. PBMC RNA was the source of the TCR library. The same sample was also used in a study of T cells in Graves' hyperthyroidism and ophthalmopathy.

Sequencing used peripheral blood mononuclear cells (PBMCs), obtained at new diagnosis, from a patient treated with antithyroid drugs. The receptor comes from a woman younger than 45 with Graves disease. This chain uses TRBV28 with TRBJ1-5; D unresolved. The CDR3 is CASRPREGRNQPQHF. The CDR3 DNA is TGTGCCAGCAGGCCTCGGGAAGGGCGGAATCAGCCCCAGCATTTT.